These 13 T cell receptor beta chains share one sample of origin, sequenced in a study of shared clonotypes between healthy human individuals. TCRdb keeps only in-frame clones here, not all; method: immunoSEQ multiplex PCR. The data show more than 400,000 clones, around 80% seen once. Sample: PBMCs. Receptor source: a woman between 35 and 50 years old in good health. Some clones in this sample may be carry-over from other donors' samples.

The V call is TRBV9, the J call TRBJ1-2; a weak D match, TRBD1 (5 bases). Trimming pared 6 bases from V and 6 bases from J, leaving 15 bases between. The CDR3 runs to 13 residues. Germline V gives CDR1 SGDLS, CDR2 YYNGEE. CDR3 nucleotide sequence: TGTGCCAGCAAAAAATCGGGGGGAGATGGCTACACCTTC. This encodes CASKKSGGDGYTF.

This sequence joins TRBV7-2 and TRBJ2-3, with D unclear. The CDR3 is made up of 14 amino acids. Trimming pared 5 bases from V and 5 bases from J, leaving 14 bases between. Germline-derived CDR1 and CDR2 are SGHTA and FQGNSA. CDR3 DNA sequence: TGTGCCAGCAGCCCCTGGGTATCGTTAGATACGCAGTATTTT. Encoded protein: CASSPWVSLDTQYF.

Ten or more counts support this clone. The rearrangement links TRBV4-3 to TRBJ2-3; TRBD1 matches at 9 bases. The CDR3 contains 16 residues. With 4 bases clipped from V and 4 bases from J, the junction kept 9 bases outside the gene matches. Germline CDR1 is LGHNA and CDR2 is YSLEER. CDR3 in DNA: TGCGCCAGCAGCCCGAACCCCGGGACAGGGTCAGATACGCAGTATTTT. As protein: CASSPNPGTGSDTQYF.

The sample holds one count of this clone. V usage is TRBV30 and J usage is TRBJ2-1; possibly TRBD1 or TRBD2 for D (5 bases each). V was clipped by 0 bases and J by 1 base, with 22 bases between them. This CDR3 has 19 residues. Germline V CDR1 and CDR2: GTSNPN, SVGIG (reference sequence). CDR3 sequence: CAWSVFGLGDPSSYNEQFF. Written as DNA, the CDR3 is TGTGCCTGGAGTGTATTCGGGCTCGGGGACCCTTCATCCTACAATGAGCAGTTCTTC. Looking up the rest from reference TRBV30 and TRBJ2-1 gives the full variable domain: SQTIHQWPATLVQPVGSPLSLECTVEGTSNPNLYWYRQAAGRGLQLLFYSVGIGQISSEVPQNLSASRPQDRQFILSSKKLLLSDSGFYLCAWSVFGLGDPSSYNEQFFGPGTRLTVL.

The chain uses TRBV2 and TRBJ2-7; possible D gene TRBD1, 6 bases. V lost 6 bases, J lost 2 bases, and 14 bases lay in between. The CDR3 extends over 14 amino acids. The germline V gene has CDR1 SNHLY and CDR2 FYNNEI. CDR3 residues: CASRPRQDPYEQYF. The CDR3 coding sequence is TGTGCCAGCAGACCTAGACAGGATCCCTACGAGCAGTACTTC.

The chain couples TRBV5-1 to TRBJ2-7; 7 bases are a match to TRBD1. J was trimmed by 6 bases and V by 4 bases; bases with no gene match: 7. The CDR3 contains 13 residues. Germline loops: CDR1 SGHRS, CDR2 YFSETQ. The CDR3 DNA follows: TGCGCCAGCAGCCTGACAGGGCTGTTCGAGCAGTACTTC. Translated: CASSLTGLFEQYF. The full variable domain, its missing parts supplied by reference TRBV5-1 and TRBJ2-7, is KAGVTQTPRYLIKTRGQQVTLSCSPISGHRSVSWYQQTPGQGLQFLFEYFSETQRNKGNFPGRFSGRQFSNSRSEMNVSTLELGDSALYLCASSLTGLFEQYFGPGTRLTVT.

The chain combines TRBV6-5 with TRBJ2-7; TRBD2 matches 10 bases. The CDR3 length is 14 residues. Germline-derived CDR1 and CDR2 are MNHEY and SVGAGI. The ends lost 6 bases at V and 5 bases at J; junction bases unmatched: 7. Here the CDR3 reads CASRPGTSVDEQYF. CDR3 nucleotide sequence: TGTGCCAGCAGACCCGGGACTAGCGTGGACGAGCAGTACTTC.

CDR3 bases: TGTGCCAGCAGTGGGGGCCCCGGGACAGGGTTCACAGATACGCAGTATTTT. Translated: CASSGGPGTGFTDTQYF. The chain uses TRBV2 and TRBJ2-3; 9 nucleotides align to TRBD1. Trimming took 4 bases from V and 2 from J; bases not matched to a gene: 10. In germline, CDR1 is SNHLY, CDR2 FYNNEI. CDR3 length: 17 residues.

The V gene is TRBV19, the J gene TRBJ2-5; D is possibly TRBD2 (5 bases). Deletions cut 6 bases from V and 4 bases from J, with 6 bases between. This CDR3 region has 11 residues. CDR1 is LNHDA and CDR2 is SQIVND in the germline V gene (reference sequence). In DNA form, the CDR3 reads TGTGCCAGTAGCGCGGGAGAGACCCAGTACTTC. This gives the protein CASSAGETQYF.

The genes are TRBV2 and TRBJ1-1; 7 nucleotides align to TRBD1. Germline V gives CDR1 SNHLY, CDR2 FYNNEI. The trim removed 6 bases at V and 0 bases at J, leaving 7 bases unmatched. The CDR3 runs 15 residues. CDR3 residues: CASSPRTGMNTEAFF. In DNA, the CDR3 is TGTGCCAGCAGCCCCAGGACAGGCATGAACACTGAAGCTTTCTTT.

The CDR3 spells CSFGGLATENEQFF. CDR3 in DNA: TGCAGCTTCGGAGGACTAGCGACTGAGAATGAGCAGTTCTTC. The chain couples TRBV29-1 to TRBJ2-1; 9 bases line up with TRBD2. Unmatched junction bases numbered 12, after V lost 8 bases and J lost 7 bases. The CDR3 sequence is 14 residues long. Germline V gene lookup returns CDR1 SQVTM and CDR2 ANQGSEA.

The chain recombines TRBV28 with TRBJ1-1, with 10 bases matching TRBD1. Looked up from germline, CDR1 is MDHEN and CDR2 is SYDVKM. This CDR3 comprises 17 residues. The J segment lost 1 base and the V segment lost 2 bases, leaving 7 bases of the junction unmatched. CDR3 loop: CASSLSPGTGANTEAFF. The DNA for the CDR3 is TGTGCCAGCAGTTTAAGTCCCGGGACAGGGGCGAACACTGAAGCTTTCTTT.

The chain recombines TRBV7-9 with TRBJ2-1; TRBD2 matches 8 bases. V shed 10 bases, J shed 3 bases, and the junction held 5 bases outside the gene matches. CDR3 length: 13 residues. CDR1 SEHNR and CDR2 FQNEAQ come from the germline V gene (reference sequence). This CDR3 reads CATTSGNYNEQFF. The CDR3 DNA is TGTGCCACAACTAGCGGCAACTACAATGAGCAGTTCTTC.